This TCR beta chain was observed in a study of molecular identifiers for immune sequencing clone quantification. General study results and limits: Spiked Jurkat TCR RNA equivalent to one cell reportedly surfaced among under 1.1 million naive cells. Sizes of clones that are highly expanded could be underestimated (if identical TCR molecules share a barcode). Clones of above 20 RNA copies carried over 98% of effector molecules; in naive cells they carried under 1%.

Germline loops: CDR1 SQVTM, CDR2 ANQGSEA. The CDR3 is made up of 12 amino acids. V was cut by 4 bases and J by 5 bases, with 11 bases left in between. A single record per CDR3 protein comes from TCRdb applying MiXCR to the PCR reads. The profile shows hundreds of thousands of distinct CDR3 sequences, over 20% of them singletons. This clonotype was counted ten times or more. Its antigen is undetermined. J is TRBJ2-5 and V is TRBV29-1; no reliable D call. This TCR was recovered from a human donor in good health. Some libraries in this study had Jurkat cell RNA spiked in. Sequenced: naive CD8+ T cells from blood, with Jurkat cell RNA spiked in. Indicated subset: FACS-sorted CD8+CD4-CCR7+CD45RA+ naive T cells. The CDR3 protein is CSVGGSTETQYF. The DNA for the CDR3 is TGCAGCGTTGGGGGTTCAACCGAGACCCAGTACTTC.